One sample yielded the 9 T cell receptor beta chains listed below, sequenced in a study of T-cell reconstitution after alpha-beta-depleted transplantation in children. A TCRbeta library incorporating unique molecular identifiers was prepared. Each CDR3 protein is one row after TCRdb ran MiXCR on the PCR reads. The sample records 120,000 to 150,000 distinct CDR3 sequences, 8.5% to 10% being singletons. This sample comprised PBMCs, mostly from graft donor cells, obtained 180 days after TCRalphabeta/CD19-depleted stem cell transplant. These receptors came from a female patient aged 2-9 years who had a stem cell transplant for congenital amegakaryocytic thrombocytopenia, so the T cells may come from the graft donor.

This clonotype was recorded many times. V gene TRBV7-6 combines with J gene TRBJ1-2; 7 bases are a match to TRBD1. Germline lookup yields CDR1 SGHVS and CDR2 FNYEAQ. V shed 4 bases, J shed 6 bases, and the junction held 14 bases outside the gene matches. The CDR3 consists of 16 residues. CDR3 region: CASSSHPDRFTDGYTF. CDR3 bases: TGTGCCAGCAGCTCACACCCGGACAGGTTTACGGATGGCTACACCTTC.

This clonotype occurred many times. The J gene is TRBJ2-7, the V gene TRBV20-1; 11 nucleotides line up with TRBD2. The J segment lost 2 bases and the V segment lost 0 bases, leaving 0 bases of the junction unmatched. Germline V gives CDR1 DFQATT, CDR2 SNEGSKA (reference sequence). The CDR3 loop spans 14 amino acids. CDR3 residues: CSARETSGTYEQYF. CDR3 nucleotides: TGCAGTGCTAGAGAGACTAGCGGGACCTACGAGCAGTACTTC.

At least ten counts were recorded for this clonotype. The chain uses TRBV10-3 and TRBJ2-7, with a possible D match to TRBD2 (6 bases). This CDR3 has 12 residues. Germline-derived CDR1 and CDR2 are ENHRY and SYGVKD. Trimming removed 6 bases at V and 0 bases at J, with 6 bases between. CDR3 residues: CAISGSSYEQYF. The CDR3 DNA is TGTGCCATCAGCGGGAGCTCCTACGAGCAGTACTTC.

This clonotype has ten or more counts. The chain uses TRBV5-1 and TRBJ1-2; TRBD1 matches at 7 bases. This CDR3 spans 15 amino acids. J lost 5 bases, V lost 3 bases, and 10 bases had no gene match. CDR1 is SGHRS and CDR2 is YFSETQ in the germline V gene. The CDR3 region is CASSWRQGSRYGYTF. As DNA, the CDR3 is TGCGCCAGCAGCTGGCGACAGGGATCCCGGTATGGCTACACCTTC.

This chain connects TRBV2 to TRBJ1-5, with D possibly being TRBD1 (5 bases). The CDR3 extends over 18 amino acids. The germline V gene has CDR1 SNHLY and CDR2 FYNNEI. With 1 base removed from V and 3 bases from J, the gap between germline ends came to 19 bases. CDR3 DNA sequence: TGTGCCAGCAGTGAAGGAACTTGGGGCCTCACGAACAATCAGCCCCAGCATTTT. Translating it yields CASSEGTWGLTNNQPQHF.

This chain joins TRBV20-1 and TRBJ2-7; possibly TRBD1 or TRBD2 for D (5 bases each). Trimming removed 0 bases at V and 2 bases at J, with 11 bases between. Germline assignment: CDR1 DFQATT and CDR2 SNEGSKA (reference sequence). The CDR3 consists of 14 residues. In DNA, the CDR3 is TGCAGTGCTAGAGAACACGGGACCACCTACGAGCAGTACTTC. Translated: CSAREHGTTYEQYF.

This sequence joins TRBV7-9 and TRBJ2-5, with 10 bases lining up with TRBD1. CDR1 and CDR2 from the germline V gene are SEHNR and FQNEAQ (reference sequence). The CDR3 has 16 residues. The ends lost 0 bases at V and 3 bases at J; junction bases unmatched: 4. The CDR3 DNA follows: TGTGCCAGCAGCTTAGCGAGGGACAGGGGAGAAGAGACCCAGTACTTC. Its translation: CASSLARDRGEETQYF.

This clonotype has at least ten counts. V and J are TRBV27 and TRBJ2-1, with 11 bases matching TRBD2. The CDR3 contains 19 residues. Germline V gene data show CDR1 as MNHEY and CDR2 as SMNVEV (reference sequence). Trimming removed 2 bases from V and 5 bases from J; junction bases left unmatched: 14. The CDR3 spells CASSLGYGASGRFNNEQFF. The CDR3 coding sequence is TGTGCCAGCAGTTTAGGGTATGGGGCTAGCGGGAGGTTCAACAATGAGCAGTTCTTC.

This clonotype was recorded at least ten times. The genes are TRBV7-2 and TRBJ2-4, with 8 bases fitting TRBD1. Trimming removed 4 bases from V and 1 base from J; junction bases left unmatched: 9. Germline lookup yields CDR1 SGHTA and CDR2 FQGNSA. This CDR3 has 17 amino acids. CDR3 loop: CASSSIWTGPAKNIQYF. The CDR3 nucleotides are TGTGCCAGCAGCTCAATCTGGACAGGGCCCGCCAAAAACATTCAGTACTTC.